This TCR beta chain was sequenced in a study of T cell changes during pregnancy in multiple sclerosis. The method was immunoSEQ multiplex PCR; TCRdb's version includes in-frame clones alone and lacks a portion of them. The sample consists of roughly 64,000 clones, 96% of them appearing once. Trimming took 9 bases from V and 7 from J; bases not matched to a gene: 7. Per germline, CDR1 LNHDA and CDR2 SQIVND (reference sequence). This CDR3 has 13 residues. The material sequenced was CD8+ T cells from peripheral blood mononuclear cells, taken after pregnancy. This rearrangement joins TRBV19 to TRBJ2-7; 12 positions match TRBD2. The TCR was taken from a female donor with multiple sclerosis, enrolled in a pregnancy study. This CDR3 reads CASRLAGDWEQYF. CDR3 sequence (DNA): TGTGCCAGCAGACTAGCGGGAGATTGGGAGCAGTACTTC.